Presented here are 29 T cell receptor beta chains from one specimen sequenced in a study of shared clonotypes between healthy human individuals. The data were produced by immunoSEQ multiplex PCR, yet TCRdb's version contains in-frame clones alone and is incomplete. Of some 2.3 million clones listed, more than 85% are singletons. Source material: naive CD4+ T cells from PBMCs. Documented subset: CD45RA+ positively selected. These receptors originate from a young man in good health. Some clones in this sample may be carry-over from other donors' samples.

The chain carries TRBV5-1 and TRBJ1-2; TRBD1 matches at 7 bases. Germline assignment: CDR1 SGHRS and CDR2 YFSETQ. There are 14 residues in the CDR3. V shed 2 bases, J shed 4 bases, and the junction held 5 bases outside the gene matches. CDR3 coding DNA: TGCGCCAGCAGCTTAACAGGGGACTTCTATGGCTACACCTTC. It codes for CASSLTGDFYGYTF.

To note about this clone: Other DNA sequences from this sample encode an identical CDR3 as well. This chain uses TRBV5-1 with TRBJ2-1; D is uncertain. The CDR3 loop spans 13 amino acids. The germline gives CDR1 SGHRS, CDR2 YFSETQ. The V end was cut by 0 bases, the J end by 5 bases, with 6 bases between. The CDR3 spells CASSLAPNNEQFF. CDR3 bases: TGCGCCAGCAGCTTGGCACCCAACAATGAGCAGTTCTTC.

CDR3 sequence reads: CASSSHRGSEAFF. In DNA form, the CDR3 reads TGTGCCAGCAGCTCACACAGGGGTAGTGAAGCTTTCTTT. This sequence joins TRBV11-2 and TRBJ1-1; TRBD1 matches at 7 bases. The germline V gene encodes CDR1 SGHAT and CDR2 FQNNGV. The ends lost 4 bases at V and 7 bases at J; junction bases unmatched: 6. The CDR3 spans 13 residues.

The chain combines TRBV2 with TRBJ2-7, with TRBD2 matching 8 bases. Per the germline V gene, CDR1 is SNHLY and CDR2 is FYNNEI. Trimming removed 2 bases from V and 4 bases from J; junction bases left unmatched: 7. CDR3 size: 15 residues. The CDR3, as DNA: TGTGCCAGCAGTGAATACGGGGGGGGAAGGTACGAGCAGTACTTC. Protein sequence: CASSEYGGGRYEQYF.

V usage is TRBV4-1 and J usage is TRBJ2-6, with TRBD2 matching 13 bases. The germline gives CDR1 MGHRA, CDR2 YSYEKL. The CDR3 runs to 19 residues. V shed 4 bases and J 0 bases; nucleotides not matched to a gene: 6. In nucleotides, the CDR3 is TGCGCCAGCAGCCCGGGACTAGCGGGACTAAGCTCTGGGGCCAACGTCCTGACTTTC. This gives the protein CASSPGLAGLSSGANVLTF.

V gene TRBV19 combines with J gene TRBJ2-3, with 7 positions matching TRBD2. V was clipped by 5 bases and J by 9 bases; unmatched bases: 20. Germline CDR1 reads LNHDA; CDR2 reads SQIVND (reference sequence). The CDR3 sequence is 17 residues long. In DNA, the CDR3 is TGTGCCAGTAGTGGGGATTTTTTCGAGGGAGGGCCAGGAACGCAGTATTTT. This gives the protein CASSGDFFEGGPGTQYF.

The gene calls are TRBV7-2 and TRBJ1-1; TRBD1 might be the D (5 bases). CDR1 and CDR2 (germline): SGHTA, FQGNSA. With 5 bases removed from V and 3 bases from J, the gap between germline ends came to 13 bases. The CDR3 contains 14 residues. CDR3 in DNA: TGTGCCAGCAGCCCCTTCGGGGGAGACACTGAAGCTTTCTTT. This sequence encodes CASSPFGGDTEAFF.

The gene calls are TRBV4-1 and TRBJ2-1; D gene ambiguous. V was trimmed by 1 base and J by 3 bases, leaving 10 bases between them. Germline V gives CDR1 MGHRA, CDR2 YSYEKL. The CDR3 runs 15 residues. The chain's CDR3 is CASSQGMMDYNEQFF. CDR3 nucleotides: TGCGCCAGCAGCCAAGGTATGATGGACTACAATGAGCAGTTCTTC.

The CDR3 DNA follows: TGTGCCAGTAGGGCGGATCCCGCTGGGGCCAACGTCCTGACTTTC. Translating it yields CASRADPAGANVLTF. The rearrangement links TRBV19 to TRBJ2-6, with D uncertain. V shed 6 bases and J shed 2 bases, with 11 bases lying between them. CDR3 length: 15 residues. CDR1 is LNHDA and CDR2 is SQIVND in the germline V gene (reference sequence).

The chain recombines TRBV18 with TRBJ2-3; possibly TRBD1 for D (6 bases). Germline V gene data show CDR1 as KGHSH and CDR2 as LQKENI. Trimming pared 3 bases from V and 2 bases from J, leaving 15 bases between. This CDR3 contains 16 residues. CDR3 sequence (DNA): TGTGCCAGCTCACCGATCGGGCAGGGGTCCACAGATACGCAGTATTTT. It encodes CASSPIGQGSTDTQYF.

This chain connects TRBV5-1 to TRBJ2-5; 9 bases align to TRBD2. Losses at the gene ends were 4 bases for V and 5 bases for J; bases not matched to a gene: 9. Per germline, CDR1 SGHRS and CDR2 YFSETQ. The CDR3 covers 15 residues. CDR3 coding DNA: TGCGCCAGCAGCCCGTCTTTTGCGGGAGGGGAGACCCAGTACTTC. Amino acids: CASSPSFAGGETQYF.

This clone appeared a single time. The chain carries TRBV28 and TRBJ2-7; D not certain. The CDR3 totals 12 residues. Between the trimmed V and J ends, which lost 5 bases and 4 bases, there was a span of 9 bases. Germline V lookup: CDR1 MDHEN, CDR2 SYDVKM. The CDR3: CASSPSIYEQYF. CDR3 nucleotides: TGTGCCAGCAGTCCCTCTATTTACGAGCAGTACTTC. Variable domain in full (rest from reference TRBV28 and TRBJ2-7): DVKVTQSSRYLVKRTGEKVFLECVQDMDHENMFWYRQDPGLGLRLIYFSYDVKMKEKGDIPEGYSVSREKKERFSLILESASTNQTSMYLCASSPSIYEQYFGPGTRLTVT.

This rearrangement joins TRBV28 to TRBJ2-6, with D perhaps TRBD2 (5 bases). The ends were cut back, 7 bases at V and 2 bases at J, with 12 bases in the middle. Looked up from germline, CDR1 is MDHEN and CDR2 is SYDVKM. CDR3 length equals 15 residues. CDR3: CASNGLGAGANVLTF. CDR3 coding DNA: TGTGCCAGCAATGGGCTCGGGGCTGGGGCCAACGTCCTGACTTTC.

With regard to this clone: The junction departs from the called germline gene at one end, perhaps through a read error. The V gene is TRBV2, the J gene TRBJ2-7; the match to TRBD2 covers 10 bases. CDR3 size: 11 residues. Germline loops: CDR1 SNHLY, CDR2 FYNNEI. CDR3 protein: CASSGLAGQDF. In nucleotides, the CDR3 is TGTGCCAGCAGTGGACTAGCGGGTCAAGACTTC.

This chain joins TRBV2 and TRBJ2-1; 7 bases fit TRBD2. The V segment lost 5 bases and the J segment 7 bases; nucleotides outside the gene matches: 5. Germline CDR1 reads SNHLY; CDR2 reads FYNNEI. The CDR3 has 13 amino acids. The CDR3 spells CASSLGLVNEQFF. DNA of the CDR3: TGTGCCAGCAGTCTTGGACTAGTAAATGAGCAGTTCTTC.

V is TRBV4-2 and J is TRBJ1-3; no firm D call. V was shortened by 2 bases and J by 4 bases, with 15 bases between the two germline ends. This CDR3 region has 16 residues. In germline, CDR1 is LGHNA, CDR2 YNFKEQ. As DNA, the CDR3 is TGTGCCAGCAGCCAAACAATCCCGCAAGGCGGAAACACCATATATTTT. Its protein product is CASSQTIPQGGNTIYF.

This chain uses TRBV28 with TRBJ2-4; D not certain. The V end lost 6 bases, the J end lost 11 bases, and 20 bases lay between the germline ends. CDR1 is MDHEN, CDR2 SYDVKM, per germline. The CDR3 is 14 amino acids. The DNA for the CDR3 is TGTGCCAGCAGCATTCATTCATCAGTGGCAGTTCAGTACTTC. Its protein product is CASSIHSSVAVQYF.

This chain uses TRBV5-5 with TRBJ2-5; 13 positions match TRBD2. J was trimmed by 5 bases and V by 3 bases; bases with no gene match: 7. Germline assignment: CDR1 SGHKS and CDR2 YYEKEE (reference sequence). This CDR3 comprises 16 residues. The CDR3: CASSYGTSGTGETQYF. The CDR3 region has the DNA TGTGCCAGCAGCTACGGGACTAGCGGGACCGGCGAGACCCAGTACTTC.

The CDR3 loop reads CASSLDYSGYNEQFF. CDR3 nucleotides: TGTGCCAGCAGCTTAGATTACAGCGGTTACAATGAGCAGTTCTTC. V usage is TRBV7-2 and J usage is TRBJ2-1; maybe TRBD2 (5 bases). The germline V and J ends were trimmed by 1 base and 4 bases, with 11 bases remaining between them. This CDR3 comprises 15 residues. Germline loops: CDR1 SGHTA, CDR2 FQGNSA.

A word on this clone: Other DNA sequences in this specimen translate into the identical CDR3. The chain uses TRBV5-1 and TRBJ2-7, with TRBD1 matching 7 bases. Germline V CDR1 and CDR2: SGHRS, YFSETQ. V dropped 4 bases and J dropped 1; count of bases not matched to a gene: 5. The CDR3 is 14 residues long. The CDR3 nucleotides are TGCGCCAGCAGCCCGGGGACAGATTCCTACGAGCAGTACTTC. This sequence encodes CASSPGTDSYEQYF.

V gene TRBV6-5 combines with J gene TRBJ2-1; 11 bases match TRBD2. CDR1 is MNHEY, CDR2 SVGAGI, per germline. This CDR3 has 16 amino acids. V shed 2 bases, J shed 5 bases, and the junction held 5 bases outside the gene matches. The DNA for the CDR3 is TGTGCCAGCAGTTACGTGGGACTAGCGGATCACAATGAGCAGTTCTTC. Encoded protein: CASSYVGLADHNEQFF.

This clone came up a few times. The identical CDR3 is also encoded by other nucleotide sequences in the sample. CDR3 residues: CASSLQVNTEAFF. In DNA, the CDR3 is TGTGCCAGCAGCTTACAGGTGAACACTGAAGCTTTCTTT. This chain links TRBV7-9 with TRBJ1-1, with D unclear. Deletions cut 2 bases from V and 0 bases from J, with 4 bases between. Germline CDR1 reads SEHNR; CDR2 reads FQNEAQ (reference sequence). There are 13 residues in the CDR3.

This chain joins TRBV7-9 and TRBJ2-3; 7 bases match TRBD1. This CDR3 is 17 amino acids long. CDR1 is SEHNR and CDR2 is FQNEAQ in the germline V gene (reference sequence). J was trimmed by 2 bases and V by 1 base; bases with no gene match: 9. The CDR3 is CASSLVGTALITDTQYF. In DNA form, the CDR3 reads TGTGCCAGCAGCTTAGTTGGGACAGCCCTGATCACAGATACGCAGTATTTT.

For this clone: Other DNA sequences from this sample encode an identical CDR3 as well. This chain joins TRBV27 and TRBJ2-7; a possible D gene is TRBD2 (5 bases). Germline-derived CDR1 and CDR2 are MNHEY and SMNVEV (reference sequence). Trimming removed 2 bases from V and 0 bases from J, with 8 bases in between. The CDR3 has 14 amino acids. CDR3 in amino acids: CASSLTGSSYEQYF. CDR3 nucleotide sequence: TGTGCCAGCAGTTTAACGGGAAGCTCCTACGAGCAGTACTTC.

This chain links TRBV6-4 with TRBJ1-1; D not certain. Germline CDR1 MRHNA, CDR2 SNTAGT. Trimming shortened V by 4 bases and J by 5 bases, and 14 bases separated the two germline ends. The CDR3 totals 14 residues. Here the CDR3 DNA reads TGTGCCAGCAGTGTCGAGGAAAGAAGTACTGAAGCTTTCTTT. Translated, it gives CASSVEERSTEAFF.

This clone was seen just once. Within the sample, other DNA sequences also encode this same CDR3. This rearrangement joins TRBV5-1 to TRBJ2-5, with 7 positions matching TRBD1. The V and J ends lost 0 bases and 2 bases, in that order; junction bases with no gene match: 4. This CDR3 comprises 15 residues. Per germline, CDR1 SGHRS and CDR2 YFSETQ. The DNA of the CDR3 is TGCGCCAGCAGCTTGGTGGGACAGATTCAAGAGACCCAGTACTTC. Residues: CASSLVGQIQETQYF.

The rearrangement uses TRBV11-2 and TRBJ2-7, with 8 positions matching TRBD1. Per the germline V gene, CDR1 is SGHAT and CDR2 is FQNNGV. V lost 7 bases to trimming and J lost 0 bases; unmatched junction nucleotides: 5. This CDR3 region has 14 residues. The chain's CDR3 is CASTITGGSYEQYF. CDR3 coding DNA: TGTGCCAGCACAATAACAGGGGGCTCCTACGAGCAGTACTTC.

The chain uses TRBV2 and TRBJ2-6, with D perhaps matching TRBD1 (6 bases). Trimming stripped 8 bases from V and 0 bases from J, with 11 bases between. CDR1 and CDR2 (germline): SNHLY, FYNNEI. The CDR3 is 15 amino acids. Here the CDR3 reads CASGQISSGANVLTF. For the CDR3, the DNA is TGTGCCAGCGGACAGATAAGCTCTGGGGCCAACGTCCTGACTTTC.

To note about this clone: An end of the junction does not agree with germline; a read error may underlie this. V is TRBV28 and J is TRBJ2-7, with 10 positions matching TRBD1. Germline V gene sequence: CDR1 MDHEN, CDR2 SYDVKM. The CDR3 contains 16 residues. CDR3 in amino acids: CASTSRPGQGTRKSVF. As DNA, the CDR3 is TGTGCCAGCACCTCACGTCCGGGACAGGGGACCCGGAAGAGTGTTTTC.